These 18 T cell receptor beta chains were all obtained from the same sample, sequenced in a study of radiotherapy plus CTLA-4 blockade in lung cancer. Repertoires were generated with immunoSEQ multiplex PCR, while TCRdb's copy carries only in-frame clones and drops some. Of about 90,000 clones listed, approximately 82% are singletons. Here the sequenced sample was peripheral blood, taken from a patient treated with radiotherapy plus ipilimumab. The receptor source for this set is a human donor with non-small cell lung cancer that progressed on radiotherapy plus ipilimumab.

This clone appeared once. The V gene is TRBV7-3, the J gene TRBJ2-2; D remains ambiguous. Germline V gives CDR1 SGHTA, CDR2 FQGTGA. The germline V and J ends were trimmed by 2 bases and 4 bases, with 14 bases remaining between them. CDR3 size: 16 residues. CDR3 sequence: CASSLFPASPTGELFF. DNA for the CDR3: TGTGCCAGCAGCTTATTCCCGGCGTCCCCCACCGGGGAGCTGTTTTTT. Full variable domain (missing parts from reference TRBV7-3 and TRBJ2-2): GAGVSQTPSNKVTEKGKYVELRCDPISGHTALYWYRQSLGQGPEFLIYFQGTGAADDSGLPNDRFFAVRPEGSVSTLKIQRTERGDSAVYLCASSLFPASPTGELFFGEGSRLTVL.

This chain connects TRBV4-3 to TRBJ2-7; the D gene is possibly TRBD1 (5 bases). This CDR3 is 16 amino acids long. The germline V gene encodes CDR1 LGHNA and CDR2 YSLEER. The V gene lost 0 bases and the J gene lost 3 bases, with 15 bases spanning the gap. The CDR3 DNA reads as TGCGCCAGCAGCCAAGATACAGGCCCAAAACTCTACGAGCAGTACTTC. Translated: CASSQDTGPKLYEQYF.

The chain is built from TRBV9 and TRBJ2-1; D might be TRBD2 (6 bases). Germline CDR1 and CDR2: SGDLS and YYNGEE. The CDR3 extends over 15 amino acids. With 3 bases removed from V and 3 bases from J, the gap between germline ends came to 13 bases. The CDR3 DNA is TGTGCCAGCAGCGCGGGGACTGGAGGCTACAATGAGCAGTTCTTC. It specifies CASSAGTGGYNEQFF.

This clone was counted a few times. This sequence joins TRBV7-2 and TRBJ2-1; 9 bases match TRBD2. V shed 5 bases, J shed 9 bases, and the junction held 11 bases outside the gene matches. This CDR3 contains 15 residues. Germline CDR1 is SGHTA and CDR2 is FQGNSA. This chain's CDR3 is CASSPVPLREGEQFF. The CDR3 DNA is TGTGCCAGCAGCCCCGTCCCGCTGCGGGAGGGTGAGCAGTTCTTC.

This chain uses TRBV27 with TRBJ2-1; the match to TRBD2 covers 11 bases. Germline values: CDR1 MNHEY, CDR2 SMNVEV (reference sequence). The CDR3 loop spans 13 amino acids. J was trimmed by 15 bases and V by 6 bases; bases with no gene match: 10. CDR3 amino acids: CASRGISGRVGFF. CDR3 nucleotide sequence: TGTGCCAGCAGGGGAATTAGCGGGAGGGTAGGGTTCTTC.

The V gene is TRBV21-1, the J gene TRBJ2-4; the DNA was not used to check the table's D call, TRBD1. TRBV21-1 is listed as a pseudogene. This CDR3 spans 17 amino acids. The CDR3 sequence is CASSKLIGGRLINIQYF. CDR3 DNA: TGTGCCAGCAGCAAATTAATTGGGGGCCGACTAATAAACATTCAGTACTTC.

The V gene is TRBV27, the J gene TRBJ1-1; TRBD1 matches at 9 bases. Germline V gives CDR1 MNHEY, CDR2 SMNVEV (reference sequence). The CDR3 loop spans 14 amino acids. V shed 5 bases and J 4 bases; nucleotides not matched to a gene: 5. The CDR3 here is CASSRPGQGTEAFF. The CDR3 DNA reads as TGTGCCAGCAGTCGACCGGGACAGGGCACTGAAGCTTTCTTT.

The chain links TRBV18 to TRBJ2-5; D is ambiguous. The end of the DNA fits TRBJ2-7 better, so the J call may be wrong. CDR1 and CDR2 from the germline V gene are KGHSH and LQKENI. The CDR3 totals 12 residues. CDR3 sequence: CASSPTNYEQYF. CDR3 sequence (DNA): TGTGCCAGCTCCCCCACTAACTACGAGCAGTACTTC.

V and J are TRBV28 and TRBJ2-5; D unclear. The CDR3 is made up of 11 amino acids. Germline V gene data show CDR1 as MDHEN and CDR2 as SYDVKM. V gave up 2 bases and J gave up 5 bases, with 3 bases separating them. The CDR3 reads CASSLGETQYF. DNA of the CDR3: TGTGCCAGCAGTTTAGGTGAGACCCAGTACTTC.

This clone occurred a few times. The chain is built from TRBV5-5 and TRBJ2-1; no clear D gene. CDR1 and CDR2 from the germline V gene are SGHKS and YYEKEE (reference sequence). V was clipped by 4 bases and J by 8 bases, with 7 bases between them. This CDR3 has 11 amino acids. The CDR3 DNA sequence: TGTGCCAGCAGCCTGTTGTATGAGCAGTTCTTC. Protein sequence: CASSLLYEQFF.

This clone showed up just once. This rearrangement joins TRBV5-1 to TRBJ2-5; 7 bases align to TRBD1. Losses at the gene ends were 4 bases for V and 3 bases for J; bases not matched to a gene: 9. CDR1 and CDR2 from the germline V gene are SGHRS and YFSETQ. The CDR3 has 15 amino acids. The CDR3 bases are TGCGCCAGCAGCAGGTACAGGGGAAGGGAAGAGACCCAGTACTTC. It is translated as CASSRYRGREETQYF.

The genes are TRBV7-2 and TRBJ1-1; D is unresolved. V dropped 5 bases and J dropped 10 bases, with 14 bases sitting between them. The CDR3 totals 12 residues. Germline lookup yields CDR1 SGHTA and CDR2 FQGNSA. The CDR3 DNA follows: TGTGCCAGCAGCCAAGACTCCGTCGCAGCTTTCTTT. It yields the protein CASSQDSVAAFF.

The V and J genes are TRBV19 and TRBJ2-4; D is perhaps TRBD2 (5 bases). V lost 3 bases and J 0 bases, leaving 15 bases between the germline ends. Germline V lookup: CDR1 LNHDA, CDR2 SQIVND (reference sequence). This CDR3 spans 17 amino acids. DNA for the CDR3: TGTGCCAGTAGTATGGCCGGGATGGATCTAGCCAAAAACATTCAGTACTTC. Amino acid sequence: CASSMAGMDLAKNIQYF.

The chain employs TRBV5-4 and TRBJ2-3; 8 bases line up with TRBD2. From germline, CDR1 is SGHNT and CDR2 YYREEE (reference sequence). Trimming removed 4 bases from V and 6 bases from J; junction bases left unmatched: 10. This CDR3 comprises 15 residues. This chain's CDR3 is CASSRPGLGGDTQYF. CDR3 sequence (DNA): TGTGCCAGCAGCCGTCCGGGACTAGGGGGGGATACGCAGTATTTT.

The chain joins TRBV11-2 to TRBJ2-2; D is uncertain. CDR3 length: 14 amino acids. Germline CDR1 reads SGHAT; CDR2 reads FQNNGV. Trimming stripped 5 bases from V and 6 bases from J, with 13 bases between. This chain's CDR3 is CASSPGPRAGELFF. The CDR3 nucleotides are TGTGCCAGCAGCCCCGGACCCCGGGCCGGGGAGCTGTTTTTT.

The CDR3 sequence is CASSSQGTHQPQHF. The DNA for the CDR3 is TGTGCCAGCAGCTCACAGGGCACCCATCAGCCCCAGCATTTT. The chain recombines TRBV28 with TRBJ1-5; TRBD1 is a possible D gene (6 bases). The CDR3 has 14 residues. Germline values: CDR1 MDHEN, CDR2 SYDVKM. Deletions cut 6 bases from V and 5 bases from J, with 14 bases between.

V usage is TRBV7-2 and J usage is TRBJ1-3, with D unresolved. Germline assignment: CDR1 SGHTA and CDR2 FQGNSA. The CDR3 is made up of 14 amino acids. The ends were cut back, 5 bases at V and 4 bases at J, with 12 bases in the middle. The CDR3 DNA is TGTGCCAGCAGCGCCGAGACATTCGGAAACACCATATATTTT. It encodes CASSAETFGNTIYF.

The chain couples TRBV18 to TRBJ2-5; D is unclear. This CDR3 spans 12 amino acids. Trimming took off 1 base at V and 1 base at J, with 1 base between the two ends. CDR1 and CDR2 (germline): KGHSH, LQKENI. DNA of the CDR3: TGTGCCAGCTCACCACTCCAAGAGACCCAGTACTTC. It specifies CASSPLQETQYF.